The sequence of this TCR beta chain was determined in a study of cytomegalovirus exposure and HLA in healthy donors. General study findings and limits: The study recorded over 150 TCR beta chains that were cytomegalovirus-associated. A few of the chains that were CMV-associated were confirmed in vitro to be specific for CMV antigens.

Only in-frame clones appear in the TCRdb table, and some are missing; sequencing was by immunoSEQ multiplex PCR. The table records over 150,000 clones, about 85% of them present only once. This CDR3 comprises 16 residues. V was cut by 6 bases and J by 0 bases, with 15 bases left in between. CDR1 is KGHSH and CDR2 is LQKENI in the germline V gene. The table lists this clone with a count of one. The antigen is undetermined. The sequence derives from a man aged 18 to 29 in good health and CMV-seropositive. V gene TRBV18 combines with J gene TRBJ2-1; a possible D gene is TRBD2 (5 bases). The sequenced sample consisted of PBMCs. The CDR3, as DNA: TGTGCCAGCTCCCCGCCGGGAAGGAGCTCCTACAATGAGCAGTTCTTC. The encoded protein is CASSPPGRSSYNEQFF.